This TCR beta chain was sequenced in a study of breast tumors, draining lymph nodes, adjacent tissues. The lymph nodes were axillary draining lymph nodes from breast cancer patients. MiXCR, applied by TCRdb to the multiplex PCR reads, yields one record per CDR3 protein. The profile shows about 270,000 distinct CDR3 sequences, 30% to 35% of them singletons. This clonotype was observed at least ten times. What was sequenced was axillary lymph node tissue. The clonotype comes from a female donor with breast cancer. Some clones in this sample may be carry-over from other donors' samples.

The CDR3: CASSESQGMRQYF. CDR3 nucleotides: TGCGCCAGCAGTGAGTCGCAGGGTATGAGGCAGTACTTC. V usage is TRBV10-1 and J usage is TRBJ2-7, with a weak D call TRBD1 (5 bases). Trimming stripped 0 bases from V and 9 bases from J, with 12 bases between. The CDR3 has 13 residues. Germline-derived CDR1 and CDR2 are WNHNN and SYGVQD (reference sequence).